Listed below are T cell receptor beta chains from one sample, sequenced in a study of T cell clones after liver transplantation. The assay was immunoSEQ multiplex PCR, and TCRdb's table has in-frame clones only and misses some. The sample lists tens of thousands of clones; about 92% were seen once. The material sequenced was CD4+ T cells from blood, taken around 27 months after liver transplant. These receptor sequences come from a human patient who received a liver transplant. Among the T cells, some may be from the graft donor. Each CDR3 is given with its conserved first and last residue. A D gene is named only where the DNA matches it firmly. Where a row states a size, it is once, few, many or the class of an expanded clone; other rows omit it.

CDR3 length	clone size	V gene	D gene	J gene	CDR3 DNA	CDR3 protein
14	NA	TRBV10-1	TRBD2	TRBJ2-7	TGCGCCAGCAGTGAGGGGACTAGCGGCTACGAGCAGTACTTC	CASSEGTSGYEQYF
16	NA	TRBV25-1	NA	TRBJ2-7	TGTGCCAGCAGTGACCACGACAGGCGTACGACCTACGAGCAGTACTTC	CASSDHDRRTTYEQYF
13	few	TRBV30	NA	TRBJ2-5	TGTGCCTGGAGTGTACGAGGGAAAGAGACCCAGTACTTC	CAWSVRGKETQYF
14	NA	TRBV6-1	NA	TRBJ2-7	TGTGCCAGCAGCGCTAATATTCAAGCCTACGAGCAGTACTTC	CASSANIQAYEQYF
14	NA	TRBV27	TRBD1	TRBJ1-1	TGTGCCAGCAGTGAGGGACAGGGGAACACTGAAGCTTTCTTT	CASSEGQGNTEAFF
16	NA	TRBV2	NA	TRBJ1-1	TGTGCCAGCAGTGAAGCCCCGGACGGGGGGGGTACTGAAGCTTTCTTT	CASSEAPDGGGTEAFF
13	NA	TRBV30	NA	TRBJ1-4	TGTGCCTGGAGTGTGGCAGGGGCTGCACAACTGTTTTTT	CAWSVAGAAQLFF
14	NA	TRBV7-9	TRBD1	TRBJ1-1	TGTGCCAGCAGCTCGGGACAGGGCGACACTGAAGCTTTCTTT	CASSSGQGDTEAFF
12	NA	TRBV30	NA	TRBJ2-7	TGTGCCTGGAGTACAGGGTCAGGGGAGCAGTACTTC	CAWSTGSGEQYF
13	NA	TRBV5-4	NA	TRBJ2-4	TGTGCCAGCAGCTTGGCAGACATTAACATTCAGTACTTC	CASSLADINIQYF
18	NA	TRBV4-1	NA	TRBJ1-1	TGCGCCAGCAGCCAATTAACAACCGTTCGCGGGCCAAACACTGAAGCTTTCTTT	CASSQLTTVRGPNTEAFF
15	few	TRBV2	NA	TRBJ1-3	TGTGCCAGCAGCGGAACGGGTTCCTCTGGAAACACCATATATTTT	CASSGTGSSGNTIYF
15	NA	TRBV7-2	NA	TRBJ2-1	TGTGCCAGCAGCTTAGTAGCGGAGCTCTACAATGAGCAGTTCTTC	CASSLVAELYNEQFF
16	NA	TRBV7-6	NA	TRBJ1-3	TGTGCCAGCAGCTTAGTCACACAGGGTTTTGGAAACACCATATATTTT	CASSLVTQGFGNTIYF
17	NA	TRBV7-9	NA	TRBJ2-7	TGTGCCAGCAGCTACACTAGGGGGTGGACCGCGACCTACGAGCAGTACTTC	CASSYTRGWTATYEQYF
14	NA	TRBV27	NA	TRBJ1-1	TGTGCCAGCAGTTTGGCTCAGTTGAACACTGAAGCTTTCTTT	CASSLAQLNTEAFF
15	NA	TRBV4-3	NA	TRBJ2-3	TGCGCCAGCAGCCAAGATCGGGTAGGAACAGATACGCAGTATTTT	CASSQDRVGTDTQYF
14	NA	TRBV7-9	TRBD1	TRBJ2-7	TGTGCCAGCAGCTTACGACAGGGTGCCAACGAGCAGTACTTC	CASSLRQGANEQYF
14	NA	TRBV19	NA	TRBJ2-1	TGTGCCAGTAGTATAGTGGCTAGAGACAATGAGCAGTTCTTC	CASSIVARDNEQFF
12	NA	TRBV11-3	NA	TRBJ2-7	TGTGCCAGCAGCAAGAACATCCGCGAGCAGTACTTC	CASSKNIREQYF
15	once	TRBV12-5	NA	TRBJ2-2	TGTGCTAGTGGTCTCGTGATGGCGAACACCGGGGAGCTGTTTTTT	CASGLVMANTGELFF
14	NA	TRBV10-2	NA	TRBJ2-1	TGCGCCAGCAGTGCTACAGCCTTCTACAATGAGCAGTTCTTC	CASSATAFYNEQFF
12	once	TRBV18	NA	TRBJ2-5	TGTGCCAGCTCGCTCACGTCGTTTATCCAGTACTTC	CASSLTSFIQYF
14	NA	TRBV30	TRBD2	TRBJ2-5	TGTGCCCTAACTCCCGGGACTAGACAAGAGACCCAGTACTTC	CALTPGTRQETQYF
15	few	TRBV7-3	TRBD2	TRBJ2-1	TGTGCCAGTCGCAAAGGGGAGGGGACCTACAATGAGCAGTTCTTC	CASRKGEGTYNEQFF
15	NA	TRBV7-2	TRBD1	TRBJ2-2	TGTGCCAGCAGCTTACTACAGGGGGCGTCCGGGGAGCTGTTTTTT	CASSLLQGASGELFF
17	NA	TRBV14	NA	TRBJ2-1	TGTGCCAGCAGCCGACGGACGGGCTTACCGTCATACAATGAGCAGTTCTTC	CASSRRTGLPSYNEQFF
13	NA	TRBV5-1	NA	TRBJ2-1	TGCGCCAGCAGCTTGGCCGTGGGGGGCGAGCAGTTCTTC	CASSLAVGGEQFF
15	NA	TRBV11-2	TRBD1	TRBJ2-7	TGTGCCAGCAGCTCGGGACAGGGGGCGAGGTACGAGCAGTACTTC	CASSSGQGARYEQYF
14	NA	TRBV28	TRBD1	TRBJ2-5	TGTGCCAGCAGTCTGAGGACAGGACAAGAGACCCAGTACTTC	CASSLRTGQETQYF
13	NA	TRBV18	NA	TRBJ2-7	TGTGCCAGCTCACCACACCCCAGCTACGAGCAGTACTTC	CASSPHPSYEQYF
16	NA	TRBV6-5	NA	TRBJ2-2	TGTGCCAGCAGTTACTCGAGAGGGGGGCGGACCGGGGAGCTGTTTTTT	CASSYSRGGRTGELFF
17	NA	TRBV10-3	TRBD2	TRBJ2-1	TGTGCCATCAGTGAAGAGAGGAGGCTAGCGGTCTACAATGAGCAGTTCTTC	CAISEERRLAVYNEQFF